This T cell receptor beta chain emerged from a study of blood T cell repertoires in COVID-19. The wider study: Donors in the United States, Italy and Spain gave samples during acute or convalescent COVID-19. T cells, B-cell-depleted T cells, or PBMCs provided the cDNA or gDNA that served as material.

This clone occurred a few times. V dropped 0 bases and J dropped 10; count of bases not matched to a gene: 5. The germline V gene encodes CDR1 LNHNV and CDR2 YYDKDF (reference sequence). This CDR3 has 14 amino acids. Using immunoSEQ multiplex PCR, the repertoire was profiled, and TCRdb retains in-frame clones only, with some absent. The table lists about 190,000 clones, approximately 86% of them singletons. The sequence came from a man in his thirties or forties with acute or convalescent COVID-19. The sequenced material came from peripheral blood. This chain joins TRBV15 and TRBJ1-5, with 8 positions matching TRBD1. The CDR3 DNA is TGTGCCACCAGCAGAGATCCAGGGGGCGAACCCCAGCATTTT. This translates into CATSRDPGGEPQHF.